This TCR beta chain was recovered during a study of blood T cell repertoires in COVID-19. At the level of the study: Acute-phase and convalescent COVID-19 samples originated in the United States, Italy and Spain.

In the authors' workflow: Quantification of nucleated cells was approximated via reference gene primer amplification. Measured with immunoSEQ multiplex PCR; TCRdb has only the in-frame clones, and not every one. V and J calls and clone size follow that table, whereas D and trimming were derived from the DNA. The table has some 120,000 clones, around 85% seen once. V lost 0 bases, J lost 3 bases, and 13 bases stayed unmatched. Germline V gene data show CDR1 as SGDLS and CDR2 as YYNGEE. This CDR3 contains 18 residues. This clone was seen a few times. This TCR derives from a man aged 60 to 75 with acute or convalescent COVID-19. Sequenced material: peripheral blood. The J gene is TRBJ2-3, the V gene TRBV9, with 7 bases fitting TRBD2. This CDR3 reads CASSVAGGGAGATDTQYF. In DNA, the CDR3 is TGTGCCAGCAGCGTAGCGGGGGGTGGGGCAGGCGCGACAGATACGCAGTATTTT.